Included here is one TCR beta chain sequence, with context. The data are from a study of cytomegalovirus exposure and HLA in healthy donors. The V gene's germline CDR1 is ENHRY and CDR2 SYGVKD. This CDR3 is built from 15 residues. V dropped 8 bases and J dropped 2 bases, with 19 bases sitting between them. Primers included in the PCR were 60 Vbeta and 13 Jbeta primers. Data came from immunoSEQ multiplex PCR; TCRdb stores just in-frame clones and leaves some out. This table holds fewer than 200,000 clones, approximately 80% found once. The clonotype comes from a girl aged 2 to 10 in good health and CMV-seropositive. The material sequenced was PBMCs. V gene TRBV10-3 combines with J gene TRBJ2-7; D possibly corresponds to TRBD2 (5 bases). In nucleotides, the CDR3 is TGTGCCATCTCCGGACGGGATTTTGGGGCCTACGAGCAGTACTTC. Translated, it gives CAISGRDFGAYEQYF.